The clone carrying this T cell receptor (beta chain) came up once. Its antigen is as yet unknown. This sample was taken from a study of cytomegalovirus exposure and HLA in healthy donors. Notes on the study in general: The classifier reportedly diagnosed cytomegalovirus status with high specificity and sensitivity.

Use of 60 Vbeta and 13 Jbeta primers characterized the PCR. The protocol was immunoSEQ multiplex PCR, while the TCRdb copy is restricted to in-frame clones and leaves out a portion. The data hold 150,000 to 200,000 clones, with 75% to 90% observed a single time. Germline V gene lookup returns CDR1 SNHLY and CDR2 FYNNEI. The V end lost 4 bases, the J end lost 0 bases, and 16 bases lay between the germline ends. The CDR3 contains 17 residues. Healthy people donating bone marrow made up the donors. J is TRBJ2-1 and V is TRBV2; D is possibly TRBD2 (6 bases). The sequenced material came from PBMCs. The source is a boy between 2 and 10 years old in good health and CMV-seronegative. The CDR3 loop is CASSAVFKGGSYNEQFF. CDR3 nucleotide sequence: TGTGCCAGCAGTGCCGTTTTTAAGGGAGGCTCCTACAATGAGCAGTTCTTC.